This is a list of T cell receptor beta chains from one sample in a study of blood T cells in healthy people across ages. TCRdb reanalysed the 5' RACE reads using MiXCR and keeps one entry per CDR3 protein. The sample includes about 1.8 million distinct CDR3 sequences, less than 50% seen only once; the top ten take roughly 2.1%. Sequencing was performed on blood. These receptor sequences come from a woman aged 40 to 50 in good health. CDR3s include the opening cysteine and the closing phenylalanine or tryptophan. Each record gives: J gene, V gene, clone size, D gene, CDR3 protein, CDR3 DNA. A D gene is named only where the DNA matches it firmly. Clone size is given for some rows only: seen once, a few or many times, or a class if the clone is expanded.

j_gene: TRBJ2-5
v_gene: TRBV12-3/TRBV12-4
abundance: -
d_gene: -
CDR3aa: CASTAGQYQETQYF
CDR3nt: TGTGCCAGCACAGCAGGACAGTACCAAGAGACCCAGTACTTC

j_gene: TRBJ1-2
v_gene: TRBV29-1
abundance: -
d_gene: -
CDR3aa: CSVGQTANYGYTF
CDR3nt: TGCAGCGTCGGACAGACCGCTAACTATGGCTACACCTTC

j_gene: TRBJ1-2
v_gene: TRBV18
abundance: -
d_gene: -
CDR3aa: CASSPGQMNYGYTF
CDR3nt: TGTGCCAGCTCACCCGGACAGATGAACTATGGCTACACCTTC

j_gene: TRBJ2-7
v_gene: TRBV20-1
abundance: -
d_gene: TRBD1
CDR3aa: CSAGPDRGPYEQYF
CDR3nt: TGCAGTGCTGGACCGGACAGGGGGCCCTACGAGCAGTACTTC

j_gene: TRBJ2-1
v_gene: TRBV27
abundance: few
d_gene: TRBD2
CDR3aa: CASSLGLMNEQFF
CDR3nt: TGTGCCAGCAGTTTGGGACTAATGAATGAGCAGTTCTTC

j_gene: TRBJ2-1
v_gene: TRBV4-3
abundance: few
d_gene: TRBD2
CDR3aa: CASSQGPGGPNNEQFF
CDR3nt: TGCGCCAGCAGCCAAGGGCCGGGGGGGCCCAACAATGAGCAGTTCTTC

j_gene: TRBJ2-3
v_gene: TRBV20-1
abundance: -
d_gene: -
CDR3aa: CSAIPSTSASTDTQYF
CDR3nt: TGCAGTGCTATACCCTCGACTAGTGCCTCTACGGATACGCAGTATTTT

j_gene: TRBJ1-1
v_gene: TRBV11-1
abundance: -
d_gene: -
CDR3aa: CASRTGVLNTEAFF
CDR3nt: TGTGCCAGCAGGACAGGAGTTCTGAACACTGAAGCTTTCTTT

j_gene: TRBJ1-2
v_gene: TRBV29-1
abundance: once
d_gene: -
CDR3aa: CSVSIGVGYGYTF
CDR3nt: TGCAGCGTTTCGATTGGGGTGGGCTATGGCTACACCTTC

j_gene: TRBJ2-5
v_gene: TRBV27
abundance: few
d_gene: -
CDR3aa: CASRKKTGKETQYF
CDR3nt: TGTGCCAGCAGGAAGAAGACTGGAAAAGAGACCCAGTACTTC

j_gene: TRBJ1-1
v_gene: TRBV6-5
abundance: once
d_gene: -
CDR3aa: CASTEHKPGTEAFF
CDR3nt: TGTGCCAGCACCGAACACAAACCAGGGACTGAAGCTTTCTTT

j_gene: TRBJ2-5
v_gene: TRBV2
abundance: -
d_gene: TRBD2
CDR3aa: CASTYASGGETQYF
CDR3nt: TGTGCCAGCACCTACGCTAGCGGCGGGGAGACCCAGTACTTC

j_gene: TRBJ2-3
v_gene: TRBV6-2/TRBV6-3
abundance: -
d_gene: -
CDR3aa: CASSSPTAWATDTQYF
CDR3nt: TGTGCCAGCAGTTCCCCAACAGCATGGGCCACAGATACGCAGTATTTT

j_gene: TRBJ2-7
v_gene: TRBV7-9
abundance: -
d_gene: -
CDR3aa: CASSAIGRGVRSYEQYF
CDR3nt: TGTGCCAGCAGCGCAATCGGAAGAGGGGTGCGCTCCTACGAGCAGTACTTC

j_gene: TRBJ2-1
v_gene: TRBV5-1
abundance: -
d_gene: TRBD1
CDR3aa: CASSFRTTLPGTGRINEQFF
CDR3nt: TGCGCCAGCAGCTTCCGTACGACTCTTCCCGGGACAGGGAGGATCAATGAGCAGTTCTTC

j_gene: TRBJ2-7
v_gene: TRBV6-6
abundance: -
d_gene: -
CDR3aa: CASSLSPEAQYF
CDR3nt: TGTGCCAGCAGCTTGTCCCCAGAGGCCCAGTACTTC

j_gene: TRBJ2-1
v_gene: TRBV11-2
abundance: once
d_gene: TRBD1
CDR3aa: CASSSGTGALYEQFF
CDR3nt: TGTGCCAGCAGTTCCGGGACAGGGGCCTTATACGAGCAGTTCTTC

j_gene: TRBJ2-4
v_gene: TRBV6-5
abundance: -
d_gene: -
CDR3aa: CASSYSRLGIQYF
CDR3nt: TGTGCCAGCAGTTACTCGAGGCTGGGGATTCAGTACTTC

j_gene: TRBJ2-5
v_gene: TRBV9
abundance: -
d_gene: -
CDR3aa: CASSVGGGIQETQYF
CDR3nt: TGTGCCAGCAGTGTGGGGGGGGGCATCCAAGAGACCCAGTACTTC

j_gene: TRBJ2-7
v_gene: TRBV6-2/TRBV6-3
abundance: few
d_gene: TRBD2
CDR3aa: CASSTAGGIATEQYF
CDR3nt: TGTGCCAGCAGTACAGCGGGGGGAATCGCTACCGAGCAGTACTTC

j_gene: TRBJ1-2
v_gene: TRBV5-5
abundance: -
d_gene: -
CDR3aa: CASSLEAVNYGYTF
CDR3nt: TGTGCCAGCAGCTTGGAGGCGGTTAACTATGGCTACACCTTC

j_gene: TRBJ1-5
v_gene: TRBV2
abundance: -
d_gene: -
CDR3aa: CASTRMGINQPQHF
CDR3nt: TGTGCCAGCACTAGAATGGGAATAAATCAGCCCCAGCATTTT

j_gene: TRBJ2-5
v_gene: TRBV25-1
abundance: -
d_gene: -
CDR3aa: CASRPRRDNEQYF
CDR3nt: TGTGCCAGCAGACCTCGTAGGGACAATGAGCAGTACTTC

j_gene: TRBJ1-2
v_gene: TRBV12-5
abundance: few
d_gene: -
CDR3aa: CASGLFRGFYGYTF
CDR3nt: TGTGCTAGTGGTTTGTTCAGGGGATTCTATGGCTACACCTTC

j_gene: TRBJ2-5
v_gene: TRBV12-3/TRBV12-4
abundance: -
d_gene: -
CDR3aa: CASTPTSRLETQYF
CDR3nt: TGTGCCAGCACCCCGACATCTAGGCTTGAGACCCAGTACTTC

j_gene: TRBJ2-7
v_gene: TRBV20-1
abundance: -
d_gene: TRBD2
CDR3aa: CSARDGGGESSEQYF
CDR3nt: TGCAGTGCTAGAGATGGCGGGGGGGAAAGCTCCGAGCAGTACTTC

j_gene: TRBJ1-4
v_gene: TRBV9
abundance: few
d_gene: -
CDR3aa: CASSVGRVMTNEKLFF
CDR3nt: TGTGCCAGCAGCGTTGGCAGGGTAATGACTAATGAAAAACTGTTTTTT

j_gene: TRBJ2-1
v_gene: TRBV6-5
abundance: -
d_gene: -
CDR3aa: CASSYSPGPAGRLAYNEQFF
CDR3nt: TGTGCCAGCAGTTACTCCCCCGGGCCCGCAGGGAGACTTGCTTACAATGAGCAGTTCTTC

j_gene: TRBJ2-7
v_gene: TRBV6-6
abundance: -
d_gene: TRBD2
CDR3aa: CASSYLAGDSSYEQYF
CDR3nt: TGTGCCAGCAGTTATCTAGCGGGGGACAGCTCCTACGAGCAGTACTTC

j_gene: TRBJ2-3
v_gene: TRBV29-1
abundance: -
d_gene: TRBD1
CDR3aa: CSVRGQGRTDTQYF
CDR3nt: TGCAGCGTTAGGGGACAGGGGAGGACAGATACGCAGTATTTT

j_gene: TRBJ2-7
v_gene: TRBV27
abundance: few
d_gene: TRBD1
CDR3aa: CASSLNRDSLEQYF
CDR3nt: TGTGCCAGCAGCCTCAACCGGGACAGCCTCGAGCAGTACTTC

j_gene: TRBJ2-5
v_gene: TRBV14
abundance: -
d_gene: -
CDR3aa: CASSQVGGTRETQYF
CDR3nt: TGTGCCAGCAGCCAAGTTGGGGGGACCCGGGAGACCCAGTACTTC

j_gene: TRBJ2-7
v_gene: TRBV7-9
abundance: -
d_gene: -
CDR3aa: CTSSLPGTDTAYEQYF
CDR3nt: TGTACCAGCAGCTTACCCGGGACCGATACAGCCTACGAGCAGTACTTC

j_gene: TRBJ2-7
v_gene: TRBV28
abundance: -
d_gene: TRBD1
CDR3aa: CASRPWPGRQGISYEQYF
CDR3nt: TGTGCCAGCCGCCCGTGGCCTGGGCGACAGGGGATATCCTACGAGCAGTACTTC

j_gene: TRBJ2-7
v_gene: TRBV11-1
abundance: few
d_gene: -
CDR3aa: CASSLLVWGEQYF
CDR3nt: TGTGCCAGCAGCCTACTCGTTTGGGGCGAGCAGTACTTC

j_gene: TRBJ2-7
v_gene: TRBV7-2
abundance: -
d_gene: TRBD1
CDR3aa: CASSRGQGSYERYF
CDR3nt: TGTGCCAGCAGCCGAGGACAGGGCTCCTACGAGCGGTACTTC

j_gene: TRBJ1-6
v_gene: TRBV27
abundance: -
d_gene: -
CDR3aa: CASSRDLGSPLHF
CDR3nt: TGTGCCAGCAGTAGGGACTTAGGATCACCCCTCCACTTT

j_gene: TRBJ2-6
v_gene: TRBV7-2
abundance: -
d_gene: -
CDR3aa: CASSTQRSGANVLTF
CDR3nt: TGTGCCAGCAGCACCCAACGCTCTGGGGCCAACGTCCTGACTTTC

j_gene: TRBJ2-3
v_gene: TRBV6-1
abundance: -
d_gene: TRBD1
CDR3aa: CAWDRSTDTQYF
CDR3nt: TGTGCCTGGGACAGAAGCACAGATACGCAGTATTTT

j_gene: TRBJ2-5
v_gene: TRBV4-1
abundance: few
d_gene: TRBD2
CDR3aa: CASSKGLGGQETQYF
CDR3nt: TGCGCCAGCAGTAAGGGACTAGGGGGCCAAGAGACCCAGTACTTC

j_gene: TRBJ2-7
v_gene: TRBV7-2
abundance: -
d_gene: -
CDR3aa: CASSVNLAYEQYF
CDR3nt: TGTGCCAGCAGCGTGAACCTCGCCTACGAGCAGTACTTC

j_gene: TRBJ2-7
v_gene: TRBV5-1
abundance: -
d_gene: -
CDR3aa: CASSIREPRLYEQYF
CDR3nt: TGCGCCAGCAGCATCCGGGAGCCGAGACTCTACGAGCAGTACTTC

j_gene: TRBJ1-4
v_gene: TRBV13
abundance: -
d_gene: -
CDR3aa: CASSNGTYANEKLFF
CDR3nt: TGTGCCAGCAGCAACGGGACATACGCTAATGAAAAACTGTTTTTT

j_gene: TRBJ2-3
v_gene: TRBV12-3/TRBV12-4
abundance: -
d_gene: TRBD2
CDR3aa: CASSIGPGGDTQYF
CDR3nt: TGTGCCAGCAGTATCGGTCCGGGGGGAGATACGCAGTATTTT

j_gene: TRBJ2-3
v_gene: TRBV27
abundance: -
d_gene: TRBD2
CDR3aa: CASSLNPPGLAGGTSSTDTQYF
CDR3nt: TGTGCCAGCAGTTTAAACCCCCCGGGACTAGCGGGGGGCACATCTAGCACAGATACGCAGTATTTT

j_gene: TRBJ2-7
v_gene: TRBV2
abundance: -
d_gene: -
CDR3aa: CASSGATFSYEQYF
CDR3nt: TGTGCCAGCAGTGGAGCCACCTTCTCCTACGAGCAGTACTTC

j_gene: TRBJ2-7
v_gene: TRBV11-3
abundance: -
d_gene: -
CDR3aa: CASSSGPGNEQYF
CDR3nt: TGTGCCAGCAGTTCAGGTCCCGGGAACGAGCAGTACTTC

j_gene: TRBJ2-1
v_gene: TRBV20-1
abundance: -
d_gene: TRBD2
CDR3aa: CSARSGASGYNEQFF
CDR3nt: TGCAGTGCTAGGAGTGGGGCTAGCGGGTACAATGAGCAGTTCTTC

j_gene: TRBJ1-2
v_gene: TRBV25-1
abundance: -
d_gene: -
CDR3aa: CAGSGNVPYGYTF
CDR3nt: TGTGCCGGCAGTGGGAATGTCCCCTATGGCTACACCTTC

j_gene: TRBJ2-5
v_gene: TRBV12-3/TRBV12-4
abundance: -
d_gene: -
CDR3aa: CASSLAGAPRGTQYF
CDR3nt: TGTGCCAGCAGTTTAGCGGGGGCCCCTCGGGGGACCCAGTACTTC